Listed here are 28 T cell receptor beta chains from one sample, sequenced in a study of radiation and T cells in renal cell carcinoma. Using immunoSEQ multiplex PCR, the repertoire was profiled, and TCRdb retains in-frame clones only, with some absent. The data contain about 76,000 clones, roughly nine tenths of them seen just once; the ten biggest clones take up about 6%. The sample's time point: blood 4 weeks post-SBRT, at nephrectomy. Indicated treatment: 15 Gy SBRT to primary tumor, nephrectomy 4 weeks later. Specimen: blood, collected from a patient whose treatment included radiotherapy and nephrectomy. These receptors were collected from a woman aged 70-85 years with renal cell carcinoma.

The genes are TRBV6-5 and TRBJ1-2; 7 bases fit TRBD1. V gave up 6 bases and J gave up 7 bases; unmatched junction bases: 11. Germline values: CDR1 MNHEY, CDR2 SVGAGI. This CDR3 contains 14 residues. CDR3 residues: CASRKAGTDSGYTF. The CDR3 DNA sequence: TGTGCCAGCAGAAAAGCCGGGACAGATTCTGGCTACACCTTC.

This clone was recorded only once. J is TRBJ1-6 and V is TRBV19; tentative D call: TRBD1 (5 bases). V lost 4 bases, J lost 6 bases, and 19 bases lay in between. The germline CDR1 and CDR2 sequences are LNHDA and SQIVND (reference sequence). The CDR3 loop spans 17 amino acids. The CDR3 sequence: CASSTPDAGTINSPLHF. CDR3 coding DNA: TGTGCCAGTAGTACACCCGATGCCGGGACGATTAATTCACCCCTCCACTTT.

The count of this clone is one. The genes are TRBV28 and TRBJ1-2; D gene unclear. Germline V gene sequence: CDR1 MDHEN, CDR2 SYDVKM. V dropped 2 bases and J dropped 5 bases, with 15 bases sitting between them. The CDR3 is 15 amino acids. CDR3 sequence reads: CASSLNLPVGYGYTF. Written as DNA, the CDR3 is TGTGCCAGCAGTTTAAATCTTCCCGTCGGGTATGGCTACACCTTC.

The chain couples TRBV30 to TRBJ1-2, with 8 nucleotides matching TRBD1. From germline, CDR1 is GTSNPN and CDR2 SVGIG (reference sequence). The V and J ends lost 1 base and 5 bases, in that order; junction bases with no gene match: 6. The CDR3 spans 14 residues. The CDR3 loop is CAWSALRQGYGYTF. Here the CDR3 DNA reads TGTGCCTGGAGTGCCCTGCGACAGGGGTATGGCTACACCTTC.

The chain carries TRBV18 and TRBJ2-2; the D gene is possibly TRBD1 (6 bases). The CDR3 has 13 residues. V was clipped by 2 bases and J by 5 bases, with 6 bases between them. Per germline, CDR1 KGHSH and CDR2 LQKENI. The CDR3 loop reads CASSPTGTGELFF. The CDR3 nucleotides read TGTGCCAGCTCACCAACAGGGACCGGGGAGCTGTTTTTT. The full variable domain, in which reference TRBV18 and TRBJ2-2 provide the parts outside the CDR3, is NAGVMQNPRHLVRRRGQEARLRCSPMKGHSHVYWYRQLPEEGLKFMVYLQKENIIDESGMPKERFSAEFPKEGPSILRIQQVVRGDSAAYFCASSPTGTGELFFGEGSRLTVL.

This chain links TRBV28 with TRBJ1-5; no definite D call. This CDR3 is built from 14 residues. CDR1 is MDHEN and CDR2 is SYDVKM in the germline V gene. Trimming took off 4 bases at V and 1 base at J, with 8 bases between the two ends. The CDR3 DNA follows: TGTGCCAGCAGTTACCCCCAGAGCAATCAGCCCCAGCATTTT. Amino acids: CASSYPQSNQPQHF.

The V and J genes are TRBV9 and TRBJ2-7, with 13 bases identical to TRBD2. Germline CDR1 SGDLS, CDR2 YYNGEE. With V trimmed by 3 bases and J by 4 bases, 1 base remained unmatched. The CDR3 is made up of 14 amino acids. Here the CDR3 DNA reads TGTGCCAGCAGCGCACTAGCGGGGGGGTACGAGCAGTACTTC. Translation: CASSALAGGYEQYF.

The chain recombines TRBV11-3 with TRBJ2-2; the match to TRBD1 covers 7 bases. Germline V lookup: CDR1 SGHNT, CDR2 YENEEA. The V and J ends lost 3 bases and 5 bases, in that order; junction bases with no gene match: 15. The CDR3 covers 18 residues. The CDR3 DNA follows: TGTGCCAGCAGCTTGGGACAGTCCTCGAAACCAACTACCGGGGAGCTGTTTTTT. It codes for CASSLGQSSKPTTGELFF.

This clone was counted between two and nine times. Here the CDR3 reads CASSLFGYSPLHF. As DNA, the CDR3 is TGTGCCAGCAGCTTATTTGGGTATTCACCCCTCCACTTT. The rearrangement links TRBV7-2 to TRBJ1-6; no reliable D call. The CDR3 spans 13 residues. Trimming left V 2 bases short and J 8 bases short, with 7 bases between. Germline V gene sequence: CDR1 SGHTA, CDR2 FQGNSA.

The gene calls are TRBV9 and TRBJ1-4; the D gene is possibly TRBD1 (5 bases). Germline CDR1 is SGDLS and CDR2 is YYNGEE. Trimming stripped 4 bases from V and 4 bases from J, with 11 bases between. CDR3 length: 14 amino acids. The CDR3 protein is CASSLGTHNEKLFF. CDR3 sequence (DNA): TGTGCCAGCAGCCTGGGGACTCATAATGAAAAACTGTTTTTT.

The chain has TRBV5-4 and TRBJ1-3; D ambiguous. The CDR3 loop spans 17 amino acids. V lost 4 bases, J lost 0 bases, and 17 bases lay in between. The germline gives CDR1 SGHNT, CDR2 YYREEE (reference sequence). CDR3 amino acids: CASSLMDLGFSGNTIYF. In nucleotides, the CDR3 is TGTGCCAGCAGCCTCATGGATTTGGGATTCTCTGGAAACACCATATATTTT.

V is TRBV7-2 and J is TRBJ2-5, with D maybe TRBD2 (6 bases). The CDR3 sequence is 15 residues long. The ends were cut back, 2 bases at V and 7 bases at J, with 17 bases in the middle. Germline CDR1 is SGHTA and CDR2 is FQGNSA. CDR3 nucleotides: TGTGCCAGCAGCTTAAAGGGCGGCGGGACGGGGACCCAGTACTTC. It translates to CASSLKGGGTGTQYF.

The rearrangement uses TRBV4-3 and TRBJ1-2, with D uncertain. CDR3 length: 14 residues. Germline values: CDR1 LGHNA, CDR2 YSLEER. Trimming removed 3 bases at V and 7 bases at J, with 15 bases between. CDR3 amino acids: CASSQVGGNGGYTF. CDR3 coding DNA: TGCGCCAGCAGCCAGGTCGGAGGCAACGGTGGCTACACCTTC.

J is TRBJ1-1 and V is TRBV5-1, with D possibly being TRBD1 (6 bases). Germline values: CDR1 SGHRS, CDR2 YFSETQ. The CDR3 is 14 amino acids. Trimming pared 5 bases from V and 1 base from J, leaving 12 bases between. CDR3 amino acids: CASSRGGSNTEAFF. In DNA form, the CDR3 reads TGCGCCAGCAGTCGGGGGGGCTCGAACACTGAAGCTTTCTTT.

This clone was found once. The rearrangement uses TRBV9 and TRBJ2-5; D is unclear. Trimming stripped 3 bases from V and 5 bases from J, with 5 bases between. Germline V CDR1 and CDR2: SGDLS, YYNGEE. The length of the CDR3 is 11 residues. CDR3 bases: TGTGCCAGCAGCGCCGAGGAGACCCAGTACTTC. Protein product: CASSAEETQYF.

The V and J genes are TRBV7-3 and TRBJ1-1; D is possibly TRBD1 (6 bases). Germline CDR1 and CDR2: SGHTA and FQGTGA. Trimming shortened V by 3 bases and J by 5 bases, and 10 bases separated the two germline ends. The CDR3 has 13 residues. CDR3 region: CASSLRGRTEAFF. The CDR3 coding sequence is TGTGCCAGCAGCTTGAGGGGGAGGACTGAAGCTTTCTTT.

The V and J genes are TRBV19 and TRBJ2-1; D is unclear. Between the trimmed V and J ends, which lost 1 base and 0 bases, there was a span of 13 bases. The CDR3 has 17 amino acids. Germline lookup yields CDR1 LNHDA and CDR2 SQIVND (reference sequence). CDR3 loop: CASSIGGVASSYNEQFF. The CDR3 nucleotides are TGTGCCAGTAGTATAGGGGGTGTTGCTAGCTCCTACAATGAGCAGTTCTTC.

J is TRBJ1-2 and V is TRBV6-5; a possible D gene is TRBD1 (5 bases). CDR3 length: 13 amino acids. CDR1 MNHEY and CDR2 SVGAGI come from the germline V gene. V was clipped by 6 bases and J by 8 bases, with 16 bases between them. CDR3 protein: CASRDVQGGGYTF. Here the CDR3 DNA reads TGTGCCAGCAGAGACGTTCAGGGTGGCGGCTACACCTTC.

This clone was seen a single time. The genes are TRBV27 and TRBJ2-2, with 7 bases identical to TRBD2. The ends lost 8 bases at V and 6 bases at J; junction bases unmatched: 6. In germline, CDR1 is MNHEY, CDR2 SMNVEV (reference sequence). The length of the CDR3 is 13 residues. CDR3 region: CASRSAGAGELFF. CDR3 nucleotides: TGTGCCAGCCGCAGTGCGGGGGCCGGGGAGCTGTTTTTT.

The genes are TRBV19 and TRBJ2-7, with D perhaps TRBD1 (6 bases). The CDR3 totals 12 residues. CDR1 is LNHDA and CDR2 is SQIVND in the germline V gene (reference sequence). V was clipped by 3 bases and J by 6 bases, with 9 bases between them. The CDR3 DNA reads as TGTGCCAGTAGTATCCAGGGGAGCGAGCAGTACTTC. Translated, it gives CASSIQGSEQYF.

This clone was picked up one time. CDR3 region: CASSVARDGGTEAFF. Here the CDR3 DNA reads TGTGCCAGCAGCGTAGCACGGGATGGAGGCACTGAAGCTTTCTTT. The V gene is TRBV9, the J gene TRBJ1-1; the D is unclear. V was shortened by 0 bases and J by 4 bases, with 13 bases between the two germline ends. The CDR3 contains 15 residues. Germline V gene data show CDR1 as SGDLS and CDR2 as YYNGEE. Full variable domain (remainder filled in from reference TRBV9 and TRBJ1-1): DSGVTQTPKHLITATGQRVTLRCSPRSGDLSVYWYQQSLDQGLQFLIQYYNGEERAKGNILERFSAQQFPDLHSELNLSSLELGDSALYFCASSVARDGGTEAFFGQGTRLTVV.

The chain links TRBV10-1 to TRBJ1-5, with 10 bases identical to TRBD1. This CDR3 comprises 14 residues. Germline V CDR1 and CDR2: WNHNN, SYGVQD (reference sequence). The ends lost 7 bases at V and 11 bases at J; junction bases unmatched: 11. As DNA, the CDR3 is TGCGCCAGCACATCCGGGACAGGGGAGGGGTCCCAGCATTTT. Translating gives CASTSGTGEGSQHF.

CDR3 sequence (DNA): TGCGCCAGCAGCTCCGGACAGGCGGATGAAAAACTGTTTTTT. Amino acids: CASSSGQADEKLFF. The gene calls are TRBV5-1 and TRBJ1-4, with 7 bases that match TRBD1. Germline-derived CDR1 and CDR2 are SGHRS and YFSETQ. This CDR3 is built from 14 residues. With 3 bases clipped from V and 6 bases from J, the junction kept 5 bases outside the gene matches. The full variable domain, completed using reference TRBV5-1 and TRBJ1-4, is KAGVTQTPRYLIKTRGQQVTLSCSPISGHRSVSWYQQTPGQGLQFLFEYFSETQRNKGNFPGRFSGRQFSNSRSEMNVSTLELGDSALYLCASSSGQADEKLFFGSGTQLSVL.

J is TRBJ2-3 and V is TRBV29-1; D not certain. The germline CDR1 and CDR2 sequences are SQVTM and ANQGSEA. The CDR3 is made up of 11 amino acids. V was shortened by 6 bases and J by 4 bases, with 8 bases between the two germline ends. The CDR3 sequence: CSVRTSDTQYF. The DNA for the CDR3 is TGCAGCGTACGTACTTCAGATACGCAGTATTTT.

The chain carries TRBV7-2 and TRBJ2-1; TRBD2 aligns across 7 bases. The CDR3 length is 15 residues. CDR1 and CDR2 from the germline V gene are SGHTA and FQGNSA. Trimming took 5 bases from V and 6 from J; bases not matched to a gene: 10. The CDR3 is CASSLDWGGSNEQFF. In DNA, the CDR3 is TGTGCCAGCAGCCTCGATTGGGGGGGATCCAATGAGCAGTTCTTC. Full variable domain (missing parts from reference TRBV7-2 and TRBJ2-1): GAGVSQSPSNKVTEKGKDVELRCDPISGHTALYWYRQSLGQGLEFLIYFQGNSAPDKSGLPSDRFSAERTGGSVSTLTIQRTQQEDSAVYLCASSLDWGGSNEQFFGPGTRLTVL.

The chain employs TRBV25-1 and TRBJ2-7, with a tentative D call TRBD2 (6 bases). Germline loops: CDR1 MGHDK, CDR2 SYGVNS. V shed 2 bases and J shed 7 bases, with 15 bases lying between them. CDR3 length equals 14 residues. CDR3 region: CASSEPGQAGEQYF. DNA for the CDR3: TGTGCCAGCAGTGAACCCGGACAAGCGGGTGAGCAGTACTTC.

The chain has TRBV4-3 and TRBJ2-3; TRBD2 matches at 7 bases. Germline V lookup: CDR1 LGHNA, CDR2 YSLEER. The CDR3 sequence is 15 residues long. Losses at the gene ends were 0 bases for V and 4 bases for J; bases not matched to a gene: 4. CDR3 coding DNA: TGCGCCAGCAGCCAAGATGACGGGAGGCCAGATACGCAGTATTTT. Its translation is CASSQDDGRPDTQYF.

The chain recombines TRBV7-8 with TRBJ1-5; tentative D call: TRBD1 (5 bases). V lost 2 bases and J lost 6, with 8 bases in between. The CDR3 extends over 13 amino acids. Per the germline V gene, CDR1 is SGHVS and CDR2 is FQNEAQ. The CDR3 region has the DNA TGTGCCAGCAGCTTACAGGGAGGTCAGCCCCAGCATTTT. Translating it yields CASSLQGGQPQHF. The entire variable domain, with the rest obtained from reference TRBV7-8 and TRBJ1-5, is as follows: GAGVSQSPRYKVAKRGQDVALRCDPISGHVSLFWYQQALGQGPEFLTYFQNEAQLDKSGLPSDRFFAERPEGSVSTLKIQRTQQEDSAVYLCASSLQGGQPQHFGDGTRLSIL.